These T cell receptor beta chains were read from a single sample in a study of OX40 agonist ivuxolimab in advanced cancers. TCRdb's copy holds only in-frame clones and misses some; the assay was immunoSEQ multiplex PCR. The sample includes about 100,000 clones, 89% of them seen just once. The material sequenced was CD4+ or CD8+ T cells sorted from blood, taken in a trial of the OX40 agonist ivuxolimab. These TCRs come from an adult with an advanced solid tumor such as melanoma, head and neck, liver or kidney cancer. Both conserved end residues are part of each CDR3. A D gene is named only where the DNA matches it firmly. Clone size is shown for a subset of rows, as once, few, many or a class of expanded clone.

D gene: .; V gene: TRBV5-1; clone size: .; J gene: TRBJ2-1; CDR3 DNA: TGCGCCAGCAGCTTGGTGTTAGGCAATGAGCAGTTCTTC; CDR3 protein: CASSLVLGNEQFF
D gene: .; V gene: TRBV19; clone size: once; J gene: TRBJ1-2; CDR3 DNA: TGTGCCAGTAGCTCCCGTGGGGGGATGGATGGCTACACCTTC; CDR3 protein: CASSSRGGMDGYTF
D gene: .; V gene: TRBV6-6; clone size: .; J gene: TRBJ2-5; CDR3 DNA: TGTGCCAGCCGTCAATCGGGGTCTATATCAGAGACCCAGTACTTC; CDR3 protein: CASRQSGSISETQYF
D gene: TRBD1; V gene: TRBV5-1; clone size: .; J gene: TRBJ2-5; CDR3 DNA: TGCGCCAGCAGCTTGACTGGGACAGGGGAGCTGGAGACCCAGTACTTC; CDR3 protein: CASSLTGTGELETQYF
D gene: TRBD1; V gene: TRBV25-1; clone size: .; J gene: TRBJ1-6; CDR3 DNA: TGTGCCAGCAGGGGGACAGGGGAGAATTCACCCCTCCACTTT; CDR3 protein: CASRGTGENSPLHF
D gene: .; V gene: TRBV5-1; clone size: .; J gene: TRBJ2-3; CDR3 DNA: TGCGCCAGCAGCTTGATACCTAGGGATACGCAGTATTTT; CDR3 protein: CASSLIPRDTQYF
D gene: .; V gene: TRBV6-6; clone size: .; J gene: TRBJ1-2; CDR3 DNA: TGTGCCAGCCGGGGGGGGTTGGACTATGGCTACACCTTC; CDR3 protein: CASRGGLDYGYTF
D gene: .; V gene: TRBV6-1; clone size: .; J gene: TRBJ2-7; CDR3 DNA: TGTGCCAGCAGTTCCCCTAGGGGCGAGCAGTACTTC; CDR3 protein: CASSSPRGEQYF
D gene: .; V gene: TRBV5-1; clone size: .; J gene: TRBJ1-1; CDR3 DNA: TGCGCCAGCAGCGCAAACACAGGGACGAACACTGAAGCTTTCTTT; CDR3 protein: CASSANTGTNTEAFF
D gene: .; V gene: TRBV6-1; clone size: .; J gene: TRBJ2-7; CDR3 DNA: TGTGCCAGCAGCGAACAGGGATCGAGCTACGAGCAGTACTTC; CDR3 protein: CASSEQGSSYEQYF
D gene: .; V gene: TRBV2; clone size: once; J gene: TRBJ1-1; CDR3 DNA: TGTGCCAGCAGTGAACAATGGGGCCCTGAAGCTTTCTTT; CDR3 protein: CASSEQWGPEAFF
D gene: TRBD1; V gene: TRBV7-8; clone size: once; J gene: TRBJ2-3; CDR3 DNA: TGTGCCAGCAGCATGGGACAGGGGGCTACAAACACAGATACGCAGTATTTT; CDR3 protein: CASSMGQGATNTDTQYF
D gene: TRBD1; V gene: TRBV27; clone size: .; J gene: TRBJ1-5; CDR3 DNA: TGTGCCAGCAGTCTCCAAGGGGGCGCGGGCAATCAGCCCCAGCATTTT; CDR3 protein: CASSLQGGAGNQPQHF
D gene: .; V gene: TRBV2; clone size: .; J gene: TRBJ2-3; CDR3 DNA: TGTGCCAGCAGTGAAAGGAGAGATACGCAGTATTTT; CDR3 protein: CASSERRDTQYF
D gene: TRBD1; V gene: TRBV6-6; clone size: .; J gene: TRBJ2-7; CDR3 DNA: TGTGCCAGCAGTTCCCAGGGGGCCTACGAGCAGTACTTC; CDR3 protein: CASSSQGAYEQYF
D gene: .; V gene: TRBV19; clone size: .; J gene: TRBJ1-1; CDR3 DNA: TGTGCCAGTAGTATTTTTCCGGGGTTGAACACTGAAGCTTTCTTT; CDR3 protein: CASSIFPGLNTEAFF
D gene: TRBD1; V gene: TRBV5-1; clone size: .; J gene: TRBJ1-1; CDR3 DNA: TGCGCCAGCAGTGAGCTGACAGGGATCAGCGCTGAAGCTTTCTTT; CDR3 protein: CASSELTGISAEAFF
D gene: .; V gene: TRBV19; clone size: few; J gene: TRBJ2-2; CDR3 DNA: TGTGCCAGTAGGAAGACGGGGGCGAACACCGGGGAGCTGTTTTTT; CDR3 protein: CASRKTGANTGELFF